These 26 T cell receptor beta chains originate from one sample sequenced in a study of cytomegalovirus exposure and HLA in healthy donors. With 60 Vbeta and 13 Jbeta primers, the PCR was carried out. The assay was immunoSEQ multiplex PCR, and TCRdb's table has in-frame clones only and misses some. The sample includes 150,000 to 200,000 clones, about 75% of them seen just once. Material: PBMCs. Source of these receptors: a woman aged 45-59 years in good health and CMV-seropositive.

In nucleotides, the CDR3 is TGTGCCAGCAGCTTAACGAGTTCCTACAATGAGCAGTTCTTC. It codes for CASSLTSSYNEQFF. The chain has TRBV7-9 and TRBJ2-1; no reliable D call. The V end was cut by 2 bases, the J end by 1 base, with 6 bases between. The germline gives CDR1 SEHNR, CDR2 FQNEAQ (reference sequence). The CDR3 runs to 14 residues. The entire variable domain, with the rest obtained from reference TRBV7-9 and TRBJ2-1, is as follows: DTGVSQNPRHKITKRGQNVTFRCDPISEHNRLYWYRQTLGQGPEFLTYFQNEAQLEKSRLLSDRFSAERPKGSFSTLEIQRTEQGDSAMYLCASSLTSSYNEQFFGPGTRLTVL.

The gene calls are TRBV28 and TRBJ1-5; 11 positions agree with TRBD1. This CDR3 is built from 14 residues. The germline CDR1 and CDR2 sequences are MDHEN and SYDVKM. V gave up 6 bases and J gave up 6 bases; unmatched junction bases: 4. CDR3 region: CASRPGQGVQPQHF. CDR3 in DNA: TGTGCCAGCAGACCGGGACAGGGGGTTCAGCCCCAGCATTTT. Based on the CDR3 plus reference TRBV28 and TRBJ1-5, the full variable domain is DVKVTQSSRYLVKRTGEKVFLECVQDMDHENMFWYRQDPGLGLRLIYFSYDVKMKEKGDIPEGYSVSREKKERFSLILESASTNQTSMYLCASRPGQGVQPQHFGDGTRLSIL.

The CDR3 DNA reads as TGCGCCAGCAGCTTCGGGACAATTCCAGATACGCAGTATTTT. Translated: CASSFGTIPDTQYF. This sequence joins TRBV5-1 and TRBJ2-3; possible D gene TRBD1, 6 bases. CDR3 length: 14 residues. Germline V gene lookup returns CDR1 SGHRS and CDR2 YFSETQ. V shed 2 bases and J shed 4 bases, with 11 bases lying between them.

The chain joins TRBV28 to TRBJ2-1; 14 nucleotides line up with TRBD2. V trimming: 11 bases; J trimming: 14 bases; junction bases outside the gene matches: 8. CDR1 and CDR2 from the germline V gene are MDHEN and SYDVKM. The CDR3 consists of 12 residues. CDR3 DNA: TGTGCCGCTCTGACTAGCGGGGGGGCCGAGTTCTTC. Protein sequence: CAALTSGGAEFF.

This clone was recorded a few times. V is TRBV6-5 and J is TRBJ2-5; 13 bases are a match to TRBD2. Germline CDR1 reads MNHEY; CDR2 reads SVGAGI. The CDR3 has 16 residues. Unmatched junction bases numbered 6, after V lost 3 bases and J lost 5 bases. CDR3 in DNA: TGTGCCAGCAGTTATGGGACTAGCGGGGTGGGTGAGACCCAGTACTTC. As protein: CASSYGTSGVGETQYF.

The rearrangement links TRBV6-5 to TRBJ1-5; no clear D gene. Trimming removed 0 bases at V and 7 bases at J, with 10 bases between. This CDR3 comprises 14 residues. Germline V gives CDR1 MNHEY, CDR2 SVGAGI. CDR3 sequence: CASSYSSSGQPQHF. The CDR3 bases are TGTGCCAGCAGTTACTCGAGTAGCGGACAGCCCCAGCATTTT.

This chain connects TRBV7-9 to TRBJ1-2; 8 positions match TRBD1. This CDR3 comprises 15 residues. Unmatched junction bases numbered 9, after V lost 3 bases and J lost 6 bases. The germline CDR1 and CDR2 sequences are SEHNR and FQNEAQ (reference sequence). The CDR3 DNA is TGTGCCAGCAGCTTGTTGGCAGGGGGCGAAGATGGCTACACCTTC. Translating it yields CASSLLAGGEDGYTF.

The chain recombines TRBV7-2 with TRBJ2-1, with 7 bases aligning to TRBD1. The germline CDR1 and CDR2 sequences are SGHTA and FQGNSA. Trimming removed 0 bases from V and 7 bases from J; junction bases left unmatched: 9. The CDR3 length is 16 residues. Here the CDR3 DNA reads TGTGCCAGCAGCTTAGCGCTGGGACAGATAATAAATGAGCAGTTCTTC. Translated, it gives CASSLALGQIINEQFF.

The gene calls are TRBV6-1 and TRBJ1-4; no clear D gene. This CDR3 is built from 15 residues. The germline CDR1 and CDR2 sequences are MNHNS and SASEGT. The V gene lost 2 bases and the J gene lost 1 base, with 8 bases spanning the gap. The CDR3 region is CASSETGVTNEKLFF. The DNA of the CDR3 is TGTGCCAGCAGTGAAACGGGAGTAACTAATGAAAAACTGTTTTTT.

In nucleotides, the CDR3 is TGTGCCAGCAGTGACTACGGGTCCAGCCAAGAGACCCAGTACTTC. Translation: CASSDYGSSQETQYF. J is TRBJ2-5 and V is TRBV2; D is unclear. The CDR3 has 15 residues. The V gene's germline CDR1 is SNHLY and CDR2 FYNNEI. Deletions cut 3 bases from V and 1 base from J, with 12 bases between.

This chain links TRBV28 with TRBJ1-2, with 7 bases aligning to TRBD1. This CDR3 is built from 13 residues. Germline CDR1 reads MDHEN; CDR2 reads SYDVKM. With 5 bases clipped from V and 9 bases from J, the junction kept 9 bases outside the gene matches. In DNA form, the CDR3 reads TGTGCCAGCAGTCTGGGCAGGGGGTTTAGCTACACCTTC. Translating gives CASSLGRGFSYTF.

The rearrangement links TRBV23-1 to TRBJ2-7, with 8 bases identical to TRBD1. TRBV23-1 is treated as an ORF (open reading frame) with a function not yet certain. The CDR3 spans 15 residues. V gave up 4 bases and J gave up 2 bases; unmatched junction bases: 7. The CDR3 DNA reads TGCGCCAGCAGTCTCTACAGGGGGATTCCCTACGAGCAGTACTTC. Translating it yields CASSLYRGIPYEQYF.

This chain links TRBV11-2 with TRBJ2-7, with 7 positions matching TRBD2. The CDR3 totals 14 residues. Germline V CDR1 and CDR2: SGHAT, FQNNGV. Unmatched junction bases numbered 6, after V lost 5 bases and J lost 2 bases. CDR3 amino acids: CASSNKGLTYEQYF. The CDR3 nucleotides read TGTGCCAGCAGCAACAAGGGACTAACCTACGAGCAGTACTTC. The entire variable domain, with the rest obtained from reference TRBV11-2 and TRBJ2-7, is as follows: EAGVAQSPRYKIIEKRQSVAFWCNPISGHATLYWYQQILGQGPKLLIQFQNNGVVDDSQLPKDRFSAERLKGVDSTLKIQPAKLEDSAVYLCASSNKGLTYEQYFGPGTRLTVT.

The gene calls are TRBV1 and TRBJ2-5; the table assigns TRBD2, which was not confirmed against the DNA. TRBV1 is tagged as a pseudogene. The CDR3 extends over 16 amino acids. Written as DNA, the CDR3 is TGCACCAGCAGCCCCGAGCGGGAGGGATCCCAAGAGACCCAGTACTTC. It specifies CTSSPEREGSQETQYF.

The chain carries TRBV19 and TRBJ2-7; D gene unclear. The CDR3 runs 12 residues. V lost 3 bases, J lost 9 bases, and 12 bases lay in between. Germline-derived CDR1 and CDR2 are LNHDA and SQIVND (reference sequence). CDR3 nucleotides: TGTGCCAGTAGTATGACCTCGGGTGGGCAGTACTTC. It specifies CASSMTSGGQYF.

This chain joins TRBV5-4 and TRBJ1-3; D call uncertain. Per the germline V gene, CDR1 is SGHNT and CDR2 is YYREEE (reference sequence). V lost 1 base to trimming and J lost 0 bases, with 8 bases between them. CDR3 length: 15 residues. The CDR3 DNA is TGTGCCAGCAGCTTGTACTCGAACTCTGGAAACACCATATATTTT. Protein: CASSLYSNSGNTIYF.

The chain uses TRBV5-1 and TRBJ2-5, with 9 bases aligning to TRBD1. This CDR3 region has 16 residues. CDR1 SGHRS and CDR2 YFSETQ come from the germline V gene. Trimming took 0 bases from V and 2 from J; bases not matched to a gene: 5. CDR3 amino acids: CASSLADRGRQETQYF. As DNA, the CDR3 is TGCGCCAGCAGCTTGGCCGACAGGGGGAGGCAAGAGACCCAGTACTTC.

The chain recombines TRBV7-9 with TRBJ1-1; TRBD1 aligns across 9 bases. The CDR3 is 15 amino acids. J gave up 6 bases and V 2 bases, and 7 bases lay outside the gene matches. The germline gives CDR1 SEHNR, CDR2 FQNEAQ (reference sequence). The CDR3 loop reads CASSLRDREIAEAFF. The CDR3, as DNA: TGTGCCAGCAGCTTACGGGACAGGGAGATAGCTGAAGCTTTCTTT.

The chain links TRBV6-1 to TRBJ1-4; the D is unclear. Trimming removed 1 base at V and 7 bases at J, with 16 bases between. The CDR3 has 16 amino acids. The germline gives CDR1 MNHNS, CDR2 SASEGT. This CDR3 is CASSEGGVRMGEKLFF. CDR3 DNA: TGTGCCAGCAGTGAAGGTGGAGTAAGGATGGGTGAAAAACTGTTTTTT.

In this sample, this clone turned up a few times. This sequence joins TRBV23-1 and TRBJ1-4; D uncertain. TRBV23-1 is sorted into the ORF group, with uncertain function. The CDR3 runs to 12 residues. Deletions cut 8 bases from V and 10 bases from J, with 14 bases between. CDR3 loop: CASAPSPGKLFF. CDR3 nucleotide sequence: TGCGCCAGCGCTCCCTCCCCCGGAAAACTGTTTTTT.

This chain connects TRBV2 to TRBJ2-3; the match to TRBD1 covers 9 bases. Germline V lookup: CDR1 SNHLY, CDR2 FYNNEI. This CDR3 has 13 amino acids. Trimming removed 6 bases from V and 8 bases from J; junction bases left unmatched: 6. CDR3 region: CASSRDRDGTQYF. CDR3 bases: TGTGCCAGCAGCCGGGACAGGGACGGTACGCAGTATTTT.

V and J are TRBV6-5 and TRBJ1-2; D perhaps matches TRBD1 (5 bases). The CDR3 totals 16 residues. The germline V gene has CDR1 MNHEY and CDR2 SVGAGI. The V gene lost 0 bases and the J gene lost 7 bases, with 18 bases spanning the gap. CDR3 region: CASSYSKSRAVGGYTF. CDR3 nucleotides: TGTGCCAGCAGTTACTCGAAGAGCAGGGCCGTGGGTGGCTACACCTTC.

The chain links TRBV2 to TRBJ2-5; D ambiguous. Germline V CDR1 and CDR2: SNHLY, FYNNEI. The CDR3 is 11 residues long. V gave up 5 bases and J gave up 5 bases, with 6 bases separating them. The CDR3 nucleotides read TGTGCCAGCAGTATCAGTGAGACCCAGTACTTC. It yields the protein CASSISETQYF. The entire variable domain, with the rest obtained from reference TRBV2 and TRBJ2-5, is as follows: EPEVTQTPSHQVTQMGQEVILRCVPISNHLYFYWYRQILGQKVEFLVSFYNNEISEKSEIFDDQFSVERPDGSNFTLKIRSTKLEDSAMYFCASSISETQYFGPGTRLLVL.

Remarks on this clone: A junction boundary mismatches the germline segment, possibly from a read error. V usage is TRBV7-8 and J usage is TRBJ1-1; TRBD1 matches at 7 bases. This CDR3 contains 14 residues. Germline CDR1 reads SGHVS; CDR2 reads FQNEAQ. Here the CDR3 DNA reads TGTGCCAGCAGCTTCACAGGGGCTACCACTGAAACTTTCTTT. This gives the protein CASSFTGATTETFF.

This clone was seen once. The genes are TRBV7-2 and TRBJ1-3, with 7 bases lining up with TRBD1. Germline V gene data show CDR1 as SGHTA and CDR2 as FQGNSA. The CDR3 is made up of 15 amino acids. V dropped 5 bases and J dropped 2; count of bases not matched to a gene: 6. The CDR3: CASSPNQGAGNTIYF. CDR3 nucleotide sequence: TGTGCCAGCAGCCCGAATCAGGGGGCTGGAAACACCATATATTTT.

The V call is TRBV28, the J call TRBJ1-2; D may be TRBD1 (5 bases). V dropped 2 bases and J dropped 8 bases, with 9 bases sitting between them. This CDR3 comprises 12 residues. In germline, CDR1 is MDHEN, CDR2 SYDVKM. The CDR3 coding sequence is TGTGCCAGCAGTTTACAGGGCCGCGGCTACACCTTC. Translation gives CASSLQGRGYTF.